Included here is one T cell receptor (beta chain) sequence, with context. In the original analysis: How many nucleated cells were present was estimated from reference gene primer amplification. Some clones are missing from TCRdb's copy, which holds only in-frame ones; the method was immunoSEQ multiplex PCR. V, J and clone size reflect that table, while D and trimming were determined from the DNA. The data hold roughly 100,000 clones, with approximately 87% observed a single time. These data belong to a study of blood T cell repertoires in COVID-19. On the study more broadly: COVID-19 samples, acute and convalescent, were from the United States, Italy and Spain.

The sequence was collected from a human donor in a cohort sampled during active or convalescent COVID-19. The specimen was peripheral blood.

The CDR3 sequence is CASSFKGGFNQPQHF. The DNA for the CDR3 is TGTGCCAGCAGCTTTAAAGGGGGATTCAATCAGCCCCAGCATTTT. This chain links TRBV7-9 with TRBJ1-5; tentative D call: TRBD1 (6 bases). The CDR3 is 15 residues long. Per germline, CDR1 SEHNR and CDR2 FQNEAQ (reference sequence). Trimming removed 3 bases at V and 3 bases at J, with 12 bases between.